These 22 T cell receptor beta chains share one sample of origin, sequenced in a study of radiotherapy plus CTLA-4 blockade in lung cancer. The protocol was immunoSEQ multiplex PCR, while the TCRdb copy is restricted to in-frame clones and leaves out a portion. This sample has over 85,000 clones, with around 74% found just once. Sequences were derived from peripheral blood, sampled from a patient treated with radiotherapy plus ipilimumab. These receptors originate from a human donor with non-small cell lung cancer who had a partial response to radiotherapy plus ipilimumab. Some clones in this sample may be carry-over from other donors' samples.

Only one count was recorded for this clone. The junction does not match germline at one end; this may be a read error. This rearrangement joins TRBV6-5 to TRBJ2-7; the match to TRBD1 covers 12 bases. The CDR3 is 13 amino acids. Germline CDR1 reads MNHEY; CDR2 reads SVGAGI. As DNA, the CDR3 is TGTGCCAGCAGCTCCGGGACAGGGGGCTACCAACGCTTC. Translated: CASSSGTGGYQRF.

The CDR3 is CASSSLRPSYEQYF. The CDR3 coding sequence is TGTGCCAGCAGCTCCCTGCGGCCCTCCTACGAGCAGTACTTC. V is TRBV6-1 and J is TRBJ2-7; D unresolved. Germline loops: CDR1 MNHNS, CDR2 SASEGT. V lost 6 bases and J lost 0, with 12 bases in between. The CDR3 sequence is 14 residues long.

This chain joins TRBV25-1 and TRBJ2-1, with D perhaps TRBD2 (6 bases). This CDR3 region has 15 residues. Germline V gene sequence: CDR1 MGHDK, CDR2 SYGVNS. Trimming shortened V by 5 bases and J by 2 bases, and 13 bases separated the two germline ends. The CDR3 coding sequence is TGTGCCAGCAGTCCGGCGGGCGGGGCCTACAATGAGCAGTTCTTC. Translating it yields CASSPAGGAYNEQFF. Full variable domain (remainder filled in from reference TRBV25-1 and TRBJ2-1): EADIYQTPRYLVIGTGKKITLECSQTMGHDKMYWYQQDPGMELHLIHYSYGVNSTEKGDLSSESTVSRIRTEHFPLTLESARPSHTSQYLCASSPAGGAYNEQFFGPGTRLTVL.

The gene calls are TRBV10-1 and TRBJ2-1; D is undetermined. Germline loops: CDR1 WNHNN, CDR2 SYGVQD (reference sequence). The CDR3 is 15 residues long. The V and J ends lost 6 bases and 2 bases respectively, with 14 bases between them. The CDR3, as DNA: TGCGCCAGCAGCCTGGAACGGAGCCCCTACAATGAGCAGTTCTTC. This translates into CASSLERSPYNEQFF.

The rearrangement uses TRBV11-3 and TRBJ2-3, with 9 bases that match TRBD2. V lost 4 bases to trimming and J lost 6 bases; unmatched junction nucleotides: 11. CDR3 size: 16 residues. Germline lookup yields CDR1 SGHNT and CDR2 YENEEA. CDR3 residues: CASSSSQRGVRDTQYF. The CDR3 bases are TGTGCCAGCAGCTCCAGCCAGCGGGGGGTTAGGGATACGCAGTATTTT.

V is TRBV28 and J is TRBJ2-1; TRBD2 matches 12 bases. V gave up 5 bases and J gave up 5 bases; unmatched junction bases: 4. Germline CDR1 reads MDHEN; CDR2 reads SYDVKM. The CDR3 covers 15 residues. CDR3 residues: CASSQTSGGDNEQFF. The CDR3 DNA reads as TGTGCCAGCAGTCAGACTAGCGGGGGAGACAATGAGCAGTTCTTC.

This clone was counted between two and nine times. V gene TRBV5-1 combines with J gene TRBJ2-5; a possible D gene is TRBD2 (7 bases). This CDR3 has 15 amino acids. V shed 4 bases and J shed 5 bases, with 18 bases lying between them. The germline CDR1 and CDR2 sequences are SGHRS and YFSETQ. The CDR3 nucleotides read TGCGCCAGCAGCGCTCCGGGACACGGGAGGGAGACCCAGTACTTC. It yields the protein CASSAPGHGRETQYF.

The chain links TRBV5-1 to TRBJ1-4; 12 bases agree with TRBD1. From germline, CDR1 is SGHRS and CDR2 YFSETQ. Losses at the gene ends were 4 bases for V and 8 bases for J; bases not matched to a gene: 15. CDR3 length: 18 amino acids. In nucleotides, the CDR3 is TGCGCCAGCAGCGCCACCGGGACAGGGGGCGGGGTAAGGGAAAAACTGTTTTTT. Amino acid sequence: CASSATGTGGGVREKLFF. The full variable domain, rest sourced from reference TRBV5-1 and TRBJ1-4, is KAGVTQTPRYLIKTRGQQVTLSCSPISGHRSVSWYQQTPGQGLQFLFEYFSETQRNKGNFPGRFSGRQFSNSRSEMNVSTLELGDSALYLCASSATGTGGGVREKLFFGSGTQLSVL.

This sequence joins TRBV10-3 and TRBJ1-1; 9 bases match TRBD1. The CDR3 loop spans 16 amino acids. From germline, CDR1 is ENHRY and CDR2 SYGVKD. J lost 4 bases, V lost 0 bases, and 6 bases had no gene match. CDR3 in amino acids: CAISESTGGSGTEAFF. The DNA of the CDR3 is TGTGCCATCAGTGAGTCCACAGGGGGCTCTGGCACTGAAGCTTTCTTT.

In its sample, this clone was seen a few times. The chain uses TRBV7-2 and TRBJ2-1; TRBD1 matches at 9 bases. The germline gives CDR1 SGHTA, CDR2 FQGNSA. V lost 2 bases and J lost 2; bases outside the gene matches: 7. The CDR3 spans 17 residues. The CDR3 here is CASSLRLRQGAYNEQFF. The CDR3 DNA reads TGTGCCAGCAGCTTAAGACTAAGACAGGGGGCCTACAATGAGCAGTTCTTC.

This clone has just a few counts. The genes are TRBV6-5 and TRBJ1-2; 7 nucleotides align to TRBD1. The CDR3 runs to 13 residues. Germline V gene data show CDR1 as MNHEY and CDR2 as SVGAGI. V shed 5 bases, J shed 4 bases, and the junction held 4 bases outside the gene matches. The CDR3 spells CASSPDRSYGYTF. The DNA for the CDR3 is TGTGCCAGCAGTCCGGACAGGTCCTATGGCTACACCTTC.

The sample holds one count of this clone. The CDR3 nucleotides are TGTGCCAGCAGCTTCGGACTAGCGGGAGCGAACACCGGGGAGCTGTTTTTT. It yields the protein CASSFGLAGANTGELFF. The rearrangement links TRBV7-8 to TRBJ2-2, with TRBD2 matching 13 bases. CDR1 SGHVS and CDR2 FQNEAQ come from the germline V gene. J was trimmed by 0 bases and V by 3 bases; bases with no gene match: 1. This CDR3 is 17 amino acids long.

This clone was seen only a few times. The CDR3 DNA reads as TGCGCCAGCAGCCCGATCGCGGGGGGGGCCTCCTACGAGCAGTACTTC. Protein sequence: CASSPIAGGASYEQYF. This chain uses TRBV4-3 with TRBJ2-7; 9 positions agree with TRBD2. Trimming at V came to 4 bases and at J to 0 bases, leaving 7 bases not matched to a gene. Germline V lookup: CDR1 LGHNA, CDR2 YSLEER. This CDR3 is built from 16 residues.

This chain uses TRBV11-1 with TRBJ2-4; D is perhaps TRBD2 (6 bases). Trimming shortened V by 5 bases and J by 9 bases, and 14 bases separated the two germline ends. This CDR3 spans 13 amino acids. Germline lookup yields CDR1 SGHAT and CDR2 FQDESV (reference sequence). CDR3 DNA sequence: TGTGCCAGCAGCCTGACTAGAATCGGCATTCAGTACTTC. Translation gives CASSLTRIGIQYF.

The chain employs TRBV19 and TRBJ1-2; weak D call: TRBD1 (5 bases). V dropped 5 bases and J dropped 8 bases, with 12 bases sitting between them. The CDR3 totals 12 residues. The V gene's germline CDR1 is LNHDA and CDR2 SQIVND (reference sequence). The CDR3 region is CASSPRSGGYTF. CDR3 nucleotides: TGTGCCAGTAGTCCCCGCTCAGGGGGCTACACCTTC.

In this sample, this clone turned up many times. V is TRBV5-8 and J is TRBJ2-5; a weak D match, TRBD1 (6 bases). Trimming took 5 bases from V and 7 from J, leaving 12 bases between them. CDR3 length: 12 residues. Germline-derived CDR1 and CDR2 are SGHTS and YDEGEE. CDR3 in amino acids: CASRPRGWTQYF. In nucleotides, the CDR3 is TGTGCCAGCAGACCCAGGGGCTGGACCCAGTACTTC.

On this clone itself: This same CDR3 is encoded by further DNA sequences in the sample. The genes are TRBV5-1 and TRBJ2-1; 7 positions match TRBD1. Losses at the gene ends were 0 bases for V and 4 bases for J; bases not matched to a gene: 4. The CDR3 covers 15 residues. CDR1 and CDR2 (germline): SGHRS, YFSETQ. The CDR3 here is CASSLVGDSYNEQFF. The CDR3 region has the DNA TGCGCCAGCAGCTTGGTAGGGGACAGTTACAATGAGCAGTTCTTC.

The chain couples TRBV9 to TRBJ1-6; 7 bases are shared with TRBD1. The CDR3 is 15 amino acids. Germline V gene lookup returns CDR1 SGDLS and CDR2 YYNGEE. V trimming: 3 bases; J trimming: 2 bases; junction bases outside the gene matches: 2. CDR3: CASSAGGTYNSPLHF. As DNA, the CDR3 is TGTGCCAGCAGCGCAGGGGGAACCTATAATTCACCCCTCCACTTT.

The chain is built from TRBV7-2 and TRBJ1-2; D ambiguous. Per germline, CDR1 SGHTA and CDR2 FQGNSA. CDR3 length equals 11 residues. V dropped 5 bases and J dropped 8 bases, with 9 bases sitting between them. CDR3 sequence reads: CASSLPLGYTF. The CDR3 DNA is TGTGCCAGCAGCCTCCCTTTGGGCTACACCTTC.

The V and J genes are TRBV15 and TRBJ1-5; 7 bases match TRBD1. Germline V gene data show CDR1 as LNHNV and CDR2 as YYDKDF (reference sequence). CDR3 length: 14 residues. The trim removed 5 bases at V and 3 bases at J, leaving 4 bases unmatched. The DNA for the CDR3 is TGTGCCACCAGCGCGGACAGGAACAATCAGCCCCAGCATTTT. This gives the protein CATSADRNNQPQHF.

The genes are TRBV4-3 and TRBJ2-5; TRBD2 aligns across 10 bases. After removal of 1 base from V and 5 bases from J, the junction contained 7 bases not matched to a gene. CDR1 is LGHNA and CDR2 is YSLEER in the germline V gene. CDR3 length equals 16 residues. The CDR3 protein is CASSQGLAGAGETQYF. As DNA, the CDR3 is TGCGCCAGCAGCCAAGGCCTAGCGGGGGCCGGGGAGACCCAGTACTTC.

The chain recombines TRBV5-1 with TRBJ1-2; 9 bases fit TRBD1. V gave up 3 bases and J gave up 8 bases; unmatched junction bases: 2. Per germline, CDR1 SGHRS and CDR2 YFSETQ. CDR3 length: 12 amino acids. The CDR3 DNA sequence: TGCGCCAGCAGCTGGGACAGGGACGGCTACACCTTC. Protein: CASSWDRDGYTF.